These 27 T cell receptor beta chains came from one sample sequenced in a study of control samples from healthy donors and cancer patients. The repertoire was sequenced with immunoSEQ multiplex PCR; TCRdb's copy has only in-frame clones and lacks some. The sample holds about 120,000 clones, around 92% seen once. Source material: blood. These receptors all stem from a man over 45 in good health.

The rearrangement joins TRBV7-2 to TRBJ1-2; 7 positions agree with TRBD1. With 1 base clipped from V and 1 base from J, the junction kept 9 bases outside the gene matches. Germline V CDR1 and CDR2: SGHTA, FQGNSA. The CDR3 extends over 17 amino acids. The DNA for the CDR3 is TGTGCCAGCAGCTTAGGGGCAGGGGGGGCCTATAACTATGGCTACACCTTC. It is translated as CASSLGAGGAYNYGYTF.

The rearrangement joins TRBV7-9 to TRBJ1-1, with 7 bases lining up with TRBD1. From germline, CDR1 is SEHNR and CDR2 FQNEAQ (reference sequence). This CDR3 contains 15 residues. The V gene end was trimmed by 1 base and the J gene end by 5 bases; junction bases not matched to a gene: 7. The CDR3 DNA reads as TGTGCCAGCAGCTTAGGACAGGGCCTGGGGACTGAAGCTTTCTTT. This translates into CASSLGQGLGTEAFF.

The chain employs TRBV15 and TRBJ1-6; D remains unclear. With 0 bases removed from V and 5 bases from J, the gap between germline ends came to 8 bases. In germline, CDR1 is LNHNV, CDR2 YYDKDF (reference sequence). The CDR3 totals 15 residues. The CDR3 loop is CATSRDLPDNSPLHF. As DNA, the CDR3 is TGTGCCACCAGCAGAGATCTGCCGGATAATTCACCCCTCCACTTT. Full variable domain (remainder filled in from reference TRBV15 and TRBJ1-6): DAMVIQNPRYQVTQFGKPVTLSCSQTLNHNVMYWYQQKSSQAPKLLFHYYDKDFNNEADTPDNFQSRRPNTSFCFLDIRSPGLGDTAMYLCATSRDLPDNSPLHFGNGTRLTVT.

V and J are TRBV13 and TRBJ1-3, with TRBD1 matching 12 bases. CDR3 length: 17 residues. V shed 5 bases, J shed 4 bases, and the junction held 9 bases outside the gene matches. CDR1 is PRHDT and CDR2 is FYEKMQ in the germline V gene (reference sequence). Here the CDR3 reads CASSDRDRGLGGNTIYF. The CDR3 DNA follows: TGTGCCAGCAGCGACCGGGACAGGGGGCTGGGCGGAAACACCATATATTTT.

The V call is TRBV6-2 or TRBV6-3, the J call TRBJ2-3, with no clear D. CDR3 length: 15 amino acids. Germline-derived CDR1 and CDR2 are MNHEY and SVGEGT. Deletions cut 4 bases from V and 1 base from J, with 12 bases between. In nucleotides, the CDR3 is TGTGCCAGCAGTTTCGACGGCGCTCGCACAGATACGCAGTATTTT. Protein product: CASSFDGARTDTQYF.

The chain joins TRBV10-2 to TRBJ2-7; tentatively, D is TRBD1 (6 bases). Germline V gives CDR1 WSHSY, CDR2 SAAADI. V lost 7 bases, J lost 7 bases, and 23 bases lay in between. The CDR3 runs to 15 residues. The CDR3: CASNNRDNRGEEQYF. The DNA of the CDR3 is TGCGCCAGCAACAACCGGGACAACCGCGGTGAGGAGCAGTACTTC.

The J gene is TRBJ1-2, the V gene TRBV6-1; D not resolved. This CDR3 has 15 amino acids. CDR1 and CDR2 (germline): MNHNS, SASEGT. The ends were cut back, 0 bases at V and 0 bases at J, with 8 bases in the middle. The CDR3 DNA reads TGTGCCAGCAGTGAAGCGTTTGTCTCTAACTATGGCTACACCTTC. Its translation: CASSEAFVSNYGYTF.

The chain combines TRBV10-2 with TRBJ1-3, with D unresolved. The germline V gene encodes CDR1 WSHSY and CDR2 SAAADI. V lost 6 bases and J lost 0, with 12 bases in between. The CDR3 has 15 amino acids. The DNA for the CDR3 is TGCGCCAGCAGAGAACACCTAACCTCTGGAAACACCATATATTTT. Translating gives CASREHLTSGNTIYF.

This clone was counted between two and nine times. The chain combines TRBV7-2 with TRBJ1-2; 7 bases fit TRBD1. CDR1 is SGHTA, CDR2 FQGNSA, per germline. The CDR3 loop spans 15 amino acids. Losses at the gene ends were 4 bases for V and 2 bases for J; bases not matched to a gene: 7. The CDR3: CASSWTGEQNYGYTF. The CDR3 region has the DNA TGTGCCAGCAGCTGGACAGGAGAACAGAACTATGGCTACACCTTC.

The chain joins TRBV3-1 (or the pseudogene TRBV3-2) to TRBJ2-1, with TRBD2 identical over 9 bases. Germline CDR1 reads LGHDT; CDR2 reads YNNKEL (reference sequence). CDR3 length: 15 amino acids. V dropped 3 bases and J dropped 4; count of bases not matched to a gene: 4. CDR3 region: CASSHSGGGYNEQFF. The CDR3 nucleotides are TGTGCCAGCAGCCATAGCGGGGGAGGGTACAATGAGCAGTTCTTC.

Note on this clone: Other DNA sequences in this specimen translate into the identical CDR3. This chain joins TRBV19 and TRBJ1-2; D is possibly TRBD1 (6 bases). V lost 0 bases and J lost 2, with 10 bases in between. The CDR3 totals 15 residues. The germline CDR1 and CDR2 sequences are LNHDA and SQIVND (reference sequence). The CDR3 nucleotides are TGTGCCAGTAGTATAGATTCCGGGACAAACTATGGCTACACCTTC. It is translated as CASSIDSGTNYGYTF.

The rearrangement links TRBV10-3 to TRBJ1-2; D might be TRBD1 (5 bases). The germline V gene encodes CDR1 ENHRY and CDR2 SYGVKD. The V gene lost 0 bases and the J gene lost 8 bases, with 10 bases spanning the gap. This CDR3 is built from 13 residues. The CDR3 reads CAISESAGHGYTF. In nucleotides, the CDR3 is TGTGCCATCAGTGAGTCGGCAGGGCACGGCTACACCTTC.

This clone has just a few counts. The chain carries TRBV7-9 and TRBJ1-2, with D possibly matching TRBD1 (6 bases). Looked up from germline, CDR1 is SEHNR and CDR2 is FQNEAQ (reference sequence). V was trimmed by 4 bases and J by 4 bases, leaving 13 bases between them. This CDR3 spans 14 amino acids. CDR3 DNA sequence: TGTGCCAGCAGCTCTGAAGGGGGACCCTATGGCTACACCTTC. Translation: CASSSEGGPYGYTF.

In this sample, this clone turned up once. V is TRBV5-1 and J is TRBJ1-1; D might be TRBD1 (6 bases). V lost 4 bases and J lost 4, with 11 bases in between. Germline lookup yields CDR1 SGHRS and CDR2 YFSETQ. The CDR3 runs 13 residues. CDR3 nucleotide sequence: TGCGCCAGCAGCCCCGGGGGGGCCACTGAAGCTTTCTTT. Residues: CASSPGGATEAFF.

The rearrangement joins TRBV7-2 to TRBJ2-7, with D possibly TRBD2 on 7 matching bases. The CDR3 is 15 amino acids. The germline V and J ends were trimmed by 5 bases and 0 bases, with 14 bases remaining between them. Per germline, CDR1 SGHTA and CDR2 FQGNSA. CDR3 coding DNA: TGTGCCAGCAGCCCCGGGGCGGGGGCCTCCTACGAGCAGTACTTC. Translating gives CASSPGAGASYEQYF.

This clone was detected once. The CDR3 loop reads CASSQEGSSGGAAHEQFF. The CDR3 DNA is TGTGCCAGCAGCCAAGAAGGCTCTAGCGGGGGGGCCGCCCATGAGCAGTTCTTC. The chain employs TRBV4-2 and TRBJ2-1, with 12 positions matching TRBD2. CDR3 size: 18 residues. CDR1 is LGHNA, CDR2 YNFKEQ, per germline. With 0 bases clipped from V and 8 bases from J, the junction kept 11 bases outside the gene matches.

The chain is built from TRBV18 and TRBJ2-5; D perhaps matches TRBD1 (5 bases). The CDR3 consists of 14 residues. Germline CDR1 and CDR2: KGHSH and LQKENI. Trimming removed 3 bases from V and 0 bases from J, with 8 bases in between. The CDR3 loop is CASSPRQHQETQYF. CDR3 in DNA: TGTGCCAGCTCACCGAGACAGCACCAAGAGACCCAGTACTTC.

The CDR3 region has the DNA TGTGCCAGTAGAGAAGTTGGACAGGGCGAGCAGCCCCAGCATTTT. Translated: CASREVGQGEQPQHF. The chain carries TRBV19 and TRBJ1-5, with 8 bases matching TRBD1. Trimming took 6 bases from V and 7 from J; bases not matched to a gene: 11. This CDR3 region has 15 residues. Germline V gene lookup returns CDR1 LNHDA and CDR2 SQIVND (reference sequence).

The chain uses TRBV6-1 and TRBJ2-3; 9 bases line up with TRBD2. Per the germline V gene, CDR1 is MNHNS and CDR2 is SASEGT. This CDR3 is built from 16 residues. V was clipped by 2 bases and J by 3 bases; unmatched bases: 6. DNA of the CDR3: TGTGCCAGCAGTGAATCGCGCCTAGCGGGGACAGATACGCAGTATTTT. It codes for CASSESRLAGTDTQYF.

The J gene is TRBJ2-1, the V gene TRBV4-3; D is perhaps TRBD1 or TRBD2 (5 bases each). V shed 5 bases and J shed 5 bases, with 19 bases lying between them. The CDR3 is 16 residues long. Germline V gene sequence: CDR1 LGHNA, CDR2 YSLEER. The CDR3 region is CASSYYRGAQDNEQFF. The CDR3 DNA reads as TGCGCCAGCAGCTATTACAGAGGGGCTCAGGACAATGAGCAGTTCTTC.

This chain uses TRBV11-2 with TRBJ1-6, with 9 bases aligning to TRBD1. Germline CDR1 SGHAT, CDR2 FQNNGV. The CDR3 extends over 14 amino acids. The J segment lost 8 bases and the V segment lost 5 bases, leaving 4 bases of the junction unmatched. The CDR3 here is CASSTDRGYSPLHF. The DNA of the CDR3 is TGTGCCAGCAGCACCGACAGGGGGTATTCACCCCTCCACTTT.

This rearrangement joins TRBV7-2 to TRBJ2-2; D unclear. The CDR3 consists of 15 residues. From germline, CDR1 is SGHTA and CDR2 FQGNSA. Trimming removed 5 bases at V and 3 bases at J, with 13 bases between. CDR3 DNA sequence: TGTGCCAGCAGCCCCATTTTGGTTTACACCGGGGAGCTGTTTTTT. Translating it yields CASSPILVYTGELFF.

A few counts support this clone. The chain is built from TRBV10-3 and TRBJ2-3, with D possibly being TRBD2 (5 bases). With 0 bases removed from V and 10 bases from J, the gap between germline ends came to 20 bases. Germline CDR1 is ENHRY and CDR2 is SYGVKD. The CDR3 length is 16 residues. The CDR3 DNA follows: TGTGCCATCAGTGAGTCGCTCGGGGATGCCGGCGCTGCGCAGTATTTT. Translating it yields CAISESLGDAGAAQYF.

As for this clone: The sample has other DNA sequences that encode this CDR3 too. This rearrangement joins TRBV19 to TRBJ1-5; TRBD1 might be the D (5 bases). V was clipped by 2 bases and J by 5 bases, with 7 bases between them. This CDR3 is 13 amino acids long. Germline CDR1 LNHDA, CDR2 SQIVND (reference sequence). DNA for the CDR3: TGTGCCAGTAGTATACGAGGGGATCAGCCCCAGCATTTT. It yields the protein CASSIRGDQPQHF.

The chain employs TRBV10-2 and TRBJ2-5; 9 bases fit TRBD1. With 4 bases clipped from V and 3 bases from J, the junction kept 6 bases outside the gene matches. Germline-derived CDR1 and CDR2 are WSHSY and SAAADI. The CDR3 contains 15 residues. The CDR3 DNA reads TGCGCCAGCAGTGGGACAGGGGAAGGGAAAGAGACCCAGTACTTC. The encoded protein is CASSGTGEGKETQYF.

The rearrangement uses TRBV24-1 and TRBJ2-2; D may match TRBD1 or TRBD2 (5 bases each). In germline, CDR1 is KGHDR, CDR2 SFDVKD. The CDR3 spans 15 residues. Trimming removed 5 bases at V and 2 bases at J, with 11 bases between. CDR3 nucleotides: TGTGCCACCAGTGGAGGGCAGGGTAACACCGGGGAGCTGTTTTTT. Translation gives CATSGGQGNTGELFF.

The V call is TRBV24-1, the J call TRBJ2-2; 7 nucleotides agree with TRBD2. Per germline, CDR1 KGHDR and CDR2 SFDVKD. CDR3 length: 13 amino acids. Trimming at V came to 4 bases and at J to 8 bases, leaving 3 bases not matched to a gene. CDR3: CATSERLAGELFF. CDR3 in DNA: TGTGCCACCAGTGAGCGACTAGCTGGGGAGCTGTTTTTT.